This is a list of T cell receptor beta chains from one sample in a study of the immune and genomic landscape of osteosarcoma. Method: immunoSEQ multiplex PCR; TCRdb's copy keeps in-frame clones and lacks some. Of roughly 1,400 clones in the sample, around 67% are singletons; the top ten hold 36%. The sample was metastatic tumor tissue from the lung. Receptor source: a young woman with osteosarcoma. Each CDR3 is given with its conserved first and last residue. The D gene is left open where the match is weak. Where a row states a size, it is once, few, many or the class of an expanded clone; other rows omit it.

d_call clone_size j_call v_call cdr3_nt cdr3_aa
. . TRBJ2-4 TRBV21-1 TGTGCCAGCAGCAAAGTAGGAGTCTTGGACAGCCGGTACTTC CASSKVGVLDSRYF
TRBD2 . TRBJ2-5 TRBV2 TGTGCCAGCGGATCTAGCGGGGGGGAGGAGACCCAGTACTTC CASGSSGGEETQYF
. . TRBJ2-5 TRBV7-9 TGTGCCAGCAGAGGACCGGGACTTCAAGAGACCCAGTACTTC CASRGPGLQETQYF
. . TRBJ2-3 TRBV29-1 TGCAGCGCCGCAATAGATACGCAGTATTTT CSAAIDTQYF
. . TRBJ2-2 TRBV10-1 TGCGCCAGCACGGGCGGCGACCACACCGGGGAGCTGTTTTTT CASTGGDHTGELFF
. few TRBJ1-2 TRBV28 TGTGCCAGCAGCGAGACAGGCTTTGGCTACACCTTC CASSETGFGYTF
. . TRBJ2-3 TRBV4-3 TGCGCCAGCAGCCAAGAGGGGCAGGGGAGAGCAGATACGCAGTATTTT CASSQEGQGRADTQYF
. . TRBJ1-2 TRBV5-4 TGTGCCAGCAGCTTGGAGGGGGGGCTTTATGGCTACACCTTC CASSLEGGLYGYTF
. . TRBJ2-3 TRBV30 TGTGCCTGGAGTGTACTGAGGGGCACAGATACGCAGTATTTT CAWSVLRGTDTQYF
TRBD2 . TRBJ2-3 TRBV4-1 TGCGCCAGCAGCCAAGGTCCCTGGACTAGCGGTGGTGGCCCAGATACGCAGTATTTT CASSQGPWTSGGGPDTQYF
. . TRBJ2-5 TRBV7-9 TGTGCCAGCAGCCCTCCCGGGACAAACCAAGAGACCCAGTACTTC CASSPPGTNQETQYF
TRBD1 few TRBJ1-2 TRBV9 TGTGCCAGCAGCGTTCAGGGACAGGACGAAAGCTATGGCTACACCTTC CASSVQGQDESYGYTF
. few TRBJ1-6 TRBV28 TGTGCCAGCAGTTTTGAGGAGGGCCTTTATTCACCCCTCCACTTT CASSFEEGLYSPLHF
TRBD2 . TRBJ2-3 TRBV6-5 TGTGCCAGCAGGGGAGGGGACACAGATACGCAGTATTTT CASRGGDTDTQYF
TRBD1 few TRBJ1-1 TRBV29-1 TGCAGCGTGCAGGGGGCGTCAACTGAAGCTTTCTTT CSVQGASTEAFF
. . TRBJ2-7 TRBV7-9 TGTGCCAGCAGCCATTCAGGGGACCACGAGCAGTACTTC CASSHSGDHEQYF
. . TRBJ1-3 TRBV9 TGTGCCAGCAATATCGGCTCTGGAAACACCATATATTTT CASNIGSGNTIYF
. . TRBJ2-5 TRBV5-6 TGTGCCAGCAGCCTGGCGGGGGCGCAAGAGACCCAGTACTTC CASSLAGAQETQYF
. few TRBJ1-1 TRBV30 TGTGCCTGGAGTGTACAGGTCAGTTGGGACACTGAAGCTTTCTTT CAWSVQVSWDTEAFF
. . TRBJ2-3 TRBV5-6 TGTGCCAGCAGCCACGGTGATACGCAGTATTTT CASSHGDTQYF
. . TRBJ2-7 TRBV7-2 TGTGCCAGCAGCTTGACCGGGACAAGCTACGAGCAGTACTTC CASSLTGTSYEQYF
. . TRBJ2-1 TRBV30 TGTGCCTGGAACTCAGGGGTGGGAGACAATGAGCAGTTCTTC CAWNSGVGDNEQFF
TRBD2 . TRBJ2-1 TRBV9 TGTGCCAGCGATGCTAGCGGGAGTCTCTGGGGTGAGCAGTTCTTC CASDASGSLWGEQFF
. . TRBJ2-7 TRBV5-1 TGCGCCAGCAGCTTCGGGGATTCCTACGAGCAGTACTTC CASSFGDSYEQYF
. . TRBJ2-7 TRBV18 TGTGCCAGCTTCAGCGGGCCAGGGACATCCTACGAGCAGTACTTC CASFSGPGTSYEQYF
. . TRBJ2-4 TRBV2 TGTGCCAGCAGTGCACCCAGGGTATCCAAAAACATTCAGTACTTC CASSAPRVSKNIQYF
TRBD2 . TRBJ2-5 TRBV5-6 TGTGCCAGCAGCTTGGGTCCAGCGGGGGGGCCGGAGACCCAGTACTTC CASSLGPAGGPETQYF
. few TRBJ1-2 TRBV10-3 TGTGCCATCAGTGAGAATAACGGAGCTAACTATGGCTACACCTTC CAISENNGANYGYTF